The 6 T cell receptor beta chains given below trace back to one sample, sequenced in a study of T-cell memory formation after mild COVID-19. Each CDR3 protein is one row after TCRdb ran MiXCR on the 5' RACE reads. The sample records about 290,000 distinct CDR3 sequences, less than 20% being singletons. Sequencing was carried out using PBMCs or a T cell subset sorted from them (not recorded which). These receptors were taken from a young man who had mild COVID-19 (a few samples of this study predate the infection). Cell type and time point are not known.

This clonotype showed up just a few times. The rearrangement uses TRBV20-1 and TRBJ2-3, with D unclear. The germline V gene has CDR1 DFQATT and CDR2 SNEGSKA (reference sequence). Trimming pared 3 bases from V and 1 base from J, leaving 14 bases between. CDR3 length: 15 amino acids. CDR3 nucleotides: TGCAGTGCTAGGGGTCCCAGCCCCCGCACAGATACGCAGTATTTT. It yields the protein CSARGPSPRTDTQYF.

This clonotype was detected only once. The CDR3 loop reads CASRQGDYGYTF. The CDR3 DNA sequence: TGTGCCAGCAGACAGGGGGACTATGGCTACACCTTC. The chain has TRBV7-8 and TRBJ1-2; the match to TRBD1 covers 8 bases. The CDR3 sequence is 12 residues long. Germline-derived CDR1 and CDR2 are SGHVS and FQNEAQ. V shed 6 bases and J 3 bases; nucleotides not matched to a gene: 0.

This clonotype was seen a few times. The chain carries TRBV4-2 and TRBJ1-5; D is unresolved. V dropped 1 base and J dropped 6 bases, with 7 bases sitting between them. CDR1 LGHNA and CDR2 YNFKEQ come from the germline V gene. CDR3 length: 13 residues. CDR3 in DNA: TGTGCCAGCAGCCAAGTCGCTGGTCAGCCCCAGCATTTT. Translated: CASSQVAGQPQHF.

This sequence joins TRBV20-1 and TRBJ2-4; TRBD1 matches at 9 bases. Germline loops: CDR1 DFQATT, CDR2 SNEGSKA (reference sequence). This CDR3 has 13 amino acids. The V segment lost 7 bases and the J segment 3 bases; nucleotides outside the gene matches: 4. CDR3 sequence (DNA): TGCAGTGTTCCGGACAGGGGCAAAAACATTCAGTACTTC. This gives the protein CSVPDRGKNIQYF.

V usage is TRBV6-5 and J usage is TRBJ1-1, with D perhaps matching TRBD1 (5 bases). Germline loops: CDR1 MNHEY, CDR2 SVGAGI. This CDR3 spans 13 amino acids. The ends were cut back, 7 bases at V and 1 base at J, with 10 bases in the middle. The CDR3 DNA sequence: TGTGCCAGCACTCGGGACGGGAACACTGAAGCTTTCTTT. This gives the protein CASTRDGNTEAFF.

The CDR3 here is CSARAPVSKETQYF. In nucleotides, the CDR3 is TGCAGTGCCAGGGCCCCCGTCAGTAAAGAGACCCAGTACTTC. The chain is built from TRBV20-1 and TRBJ2-5, with a weak D call TRBD1 (5 bases). CDR1 and CDR2 from the germline V gene are DFQATT and SNEGSKA (reference sequence). Trimming left V 6 bases short and J 3 bases short, with 17 bases between. There are 14 residues in the CDR3.